The next 19 T cell receptor beta chains were all read from a single sample in a study of T cell changes during pregnancy in multiple sclerosis. Here immunoSEQ multiplex PCR was the method, and the copy in TCRdb shows in-frame clones only, minus some. The table has tens of thousands of clones, around 92% seen once. The specimen comprised peripheral blood, sampled in the second trimester of pregnancy. The receptors originated from a female donor in good health, enrolled as a control in a pregnancy study.

This chain joins TRBV9 and TRBJ2-2; 9 bases match TRBD1. CDR3 length equals 16 residues. V trimming: 4 bases; J trimming: 0 bases; junction bases outside the gene matches: 4. Per germline, CDR1 SGDLS and CDR2 YYNGEE. CDR3 sequence (DNA): TGTGCCAGCAGCTCGCGGACAGGGGCGAACACCGGGGAGCTGTTTTTT. Protein sequence: CASSSRTGANTGELFF.

The rearrangement links TRBV30 to TRBJ1-1, with a possible D match to TRBD1 (5 bases). This CDR3 region has 14 residues. Trimming left V 0 bases short and J 3 bases short, with 11 bases between. Germline values: CDR1 GTSNPN, CDR2 SVGIG (reference sequence). The CDR3: CAWSVRGLDTEAFF. CDR3 nucleotides: TGTGCCTGGAGTGTTAGGGGTTTGGACACTGAAGCTTTCTTT.

The chain carries TRBV30 and TRBJ1-6, with a possible D match to TRBD1 (6 bases). Per germline, CDR1 GTSNPN and CDR2 SVGIG (reference sequence). This CDR3 comprises 13 residues. V was cut by 2 bases and J by 7 bases, with 9 bases left in between. CDR3 DNA: TGTGCCTGGAGTCGACAGGAAAATTCACCCCTCCACTTT. Protein: CAWSRQENSPLHF.

The chain has TRBV6-6 and TRBJ2-7; D is perhaps TRBD2 (6 bases). Germline lookup yields CDR1 MNHNY and CDR2 SVGAGI (reference sequence). CDR3 length: 11 residues. Trimming took 10 bases from V and 1 from J, leaving 8 bases between them. The DNA for the CDR3 is TGTGCCACCCGGGGGTCCTACGAGCAGTACTTC. Amino acid sequence: CATRGSYEQYF.

This sequence joins TRBV30 and TRBJ2-7; a weak D match, TRBD1 (5 bases). The germline CDR1 and CDR2 sequences are GTSNPN and SVGIG (reference sequence). Trimming shortened V by 1 base and J by 10 bases, and 17 bases separated the two germline ends. This CDR3 is built from 13 residues. CDR3 DNA sequence: TGTGCCTGGAGTGAACGGCAATACAGGCCTCAGTACTTC. Amino acid sequence: CAWSERQYRPQYF.

This clone has just one count. The V gene is TRBV7-9, the J gene TRBJ2-3, with 7 bases fitting TRBD1. The J segment lost 5 bases and the V segment lost 5 bases, leaving 10 bases of the junction unmatched. CDR3 length: 15 residues. Germline V CDR1 and CDR2: SEHNR, FQNEAQ (reference sequence). CDR3 sequence: CASSGQESWKDTQYF. The CDR3 DNA follows: TGTGCCAGCAGCGGACAGGAATCCTGGAAAGATACGCAGTATTTT.

The sample holds one count of this clone. V usage is TRBV7-3 and J usage is TRBJ2-3; D not certain. Germline CDR1 is SGHTA and CDR2 is FQGTGA. This CDR3 contains 13 residues. Deletions cut 2 bases from V and 4 bases from J, with 7 bases between. The CDR3, as DNA: TGTGCCAGCAGCTTACTCTTCTCAGATACGCAGTATTTT. Protein: CASSLLFSDTQYF.

The chain has TRBV19 and TRBJ1-3, with no clear D. The CDR3 is 15 residues long. Germline V CDR1 and CDR2: LNHDA, SQIVND (reference sequence). V was pared by 6 bases and J by 0 bases, with 12 bases between. In nucleotides, the CDR3 is TGTGCCAGTAGGGCTAGGGAGGTCTCTGGAAACACCATATATTTT. It encodes CASRAREVSGNTIYF.

The chain uses TRBV2 and TRBJ1-5; a weak D match, TRBD1 (5 bases). Germline V CDR1 and CDR2: SNHLY, FYNNEI. CDR3 length: 14 residues. Trimming removed 2 bases at V and 5 bases at J, with 10 bases between. The CDR3 DNA reads TGTGCCAGCAGTGAAAGGCAGGGCGATCAGCCCCAGCATTTT. This gives the protein CASSERQGDQPQHF.

The chain has TRBV11-3 and TRBJ2-5, with D maybe TRBD1 (6 bases). In germline, CDR1 is SGHNT, CDR2 YENEEA. The V end was cut by 5 bases, the J end by 2 bases, with 9 bases between. This CDR3 comprises 13 residues. CDR3 DNA sequence: TGTGCCAGCAGCAGGGGACAACAAGAGACCCAGTACTTC. Protein: CASSRGQQETQYF.

This clone was counted a single time. The rearrangement links TRBV28 to TRBJ1-1; D is unresolved. Trimming took 3 bases from V and 10 from J, leaving 15 bases between them. Germline V gene data show CDR1 as MDHEN and CDR2 as SYDVKM. This CDR3 is built from 13 residues. DNA for the CDR3: TGTGCCAGCAGTTTGGTGGACCCGGGAGTAGCTTTCTTT. Its protein is CASSLVDPGVAFF.

The chain recombines TRBV7-2 with TRBJ1-1; no firm D call. The CDR3 consists of 13 residues. Germline CDR1 reads SGHTA; CDR2 reads FQGNSA. V was shortened by 6 bases and J by 1 base, with 9 bases between the two germline ends. The chain's CDR3 is CASRPQSNTEAFF. In nucleotides, the CDR3 is TGTGCCAGCAGACCACAGTCGAACACTGAAGCTTTCTTT.

The chain recombines TRBV7-9 with TRBJ1-5, with a weak D call TRBD1 (5 bases). Per germline, CDR1 SEHNR and CDR2 FQNEAQ (reference sequence). V was pared by 4 bases and J by 7 bases, with 14 bases between. The length of the CDR3 is 14 residues. The CDR3 DNA sequence: TGTGCCAGCAGCTCTTCAGGGTCGTGGCAGCCCCAGCATTTT. Protein sequence: CASSSSGSWQPQHF.

Only one count was recorded for this clone. The chain has TRBV7-8 and TRBJ2-3; TRBD1 aligns across 12 bases. The CDR3 covers 17 residues. Germline V gene lookup returns CDR1 SGHVS and CDR2 FQNEAQ. The ends lost 2 bases at V and 4 bases at J; junction bases unmatched: 7. The CDR3 spells CASSLYGTGGVSDTQYF. For the CDR3, the DNA is TGTGCCAGCAGCTTATATGGGACAGGGGGCGTATCAGATACGCAGTATTTT.

The chain employs TRBV10-3 and TRBJ2-7, with D maybe TRBD1 (6 bases). In germline, CDR1 is ENHRY, CDR2 SYGVKD. CDR3 length: 12 residues. V gave up 6 bases and J gave up 6 bases, with 12 bases separating them. CDR3 protein: CAISLQQGEQYF. The CDR3, as DNA: TGTGCCATCAGCCTCCAACAGGGCGAGCAGTACTTC.

The genes are TRBV19 and TRBJ1-2; D not certain. Trimming removed 2 bases at V and 6 bases at J, with 13 bases between. This CDR3 region has 14 residues. CDR1 is LNHDA, CDR2 SQIVND, per germline (reference sequence). The CDR3 DNA reads TGTGCCAGTAGTATAATGGCCTCTCGAAATGGCTACACCTTC. It yields the protein CASSIMASRNGYTF. Filled out from reference TRBV19 and TRBJ1-2, the complete variable domain reads DGGITQSPKYLFRKEGQNVTLSCEQNLNHDAMYWYRQDPGQGLRLIYYSQIVNDFQKGDIAEGYSVSREKKESFPLTVTSAQKNPTAFYLCASSIMASRNGYTFGSGTRLTVV.

CDR3 DNA: TGTGCCAGCAGTGAATTGAGCGGGGGGGCGAACACCGGGGAGCTGTTTTTT. Encoded protein: CASSELSGGANTGELFF. The V gene is TRBV25-1, the J gene TRBJ2-2, with 10 bases identical to TRBD2. The germline gives CDR1 MGHDK, CDR2 SYGVNS. Trimming removed 1 base from V and 0 bases from J; junction bases left unmatched: 2. There are 17 residues in the CDR3.

This chain links TRBV6-1 with TRBJ1-6; D is unresolved. There are 14 residues in the CDR3. Germline values: CDR1 MNHNS, CDR2 SASEGT. Trimming removed 2 bases at V and 4 bases at J, with 6 bases between. Here the CDR3 DNA reads TGTGCCAGCAGTGAATCGGTGTATAATTCACCCCTCCACTTT. It codes for CASSESVYNSPLHF.

The chain carries TRBV7-3 and TRBJ2-1, with unresolved D. The germline V gene encodes CDR1 SGHTA and CDR2 FQGTGA. The V end was cut by 6 bases, the J end by 7 bases, with 13 bases between. The CDR3 length is 13 residues. The CDR3 DNA follows: TGTGCCAGCAGTTTTAGATTGGTAAATGAGCAGTTCTTC. It translates to CASSFRLVNEQFF.